This entry lists 22 T cell receptor beta chains sequenced from one sample in a study of molecular identifiers for immune sequencing clone quantification. MiXCR, applied by TCRdb to the PCR reads, yields one record per CDR3 protein. The sample consists of more than 450,000 distinct CDR3 sequences, 20% to 25% of them appearing once. The sequenced sample was naive CD8+ T cells from blood, with Jurkat cell RNA spiked in. As to subset: FACS-sorted CD8+CD4-CCR7+CD45RA+ naive T cells. The receptor source for this set is a human donor in good health. Some libraries in this study had Jurkat cell RNA spiked in.

This clonotype was seen repeatedly, ten times or more. The rearrangement joins TRBV5-6 to TRBJ1-5; no clear D. The CDR3 consists of 14 residues. V was cut by 1 base and J by 1 base, with 6 bases left in between. Germline CDR1 reads SGHDT; CDR2 reads YYEEEE. Written as DNA, the CDR3 is TGTGCCAGCAGCTTGAGGTTCAGCAATCAGCCCCAGCATTTT. It encodes CASSLRFSNQPQHF.

The table lists this clonotype with many counts. The chain is built from TRBV30 and TRBJ1-1; perhaps TRBD1 as D (6 bases). Trimming removed 0 bases from V and 1 base from J, with 6 bases in between. The germline gives CDR1 GTSNPN, CDR2 SVGIG (reference sequence). This CDR3 is built from 13 residues. The CDR3 here is CAWSVQGNTEAFF. DNA for the CDR3: TGTGCCTGGAGTGTACAGGGGAACACTGAAGCTTTCTTT.

This chain links TRBV6-2 or TRBV6-3 with TRBJ1-1; 12 nucleotides line up with TRBD1. Germline-derived CDR1 and CDR2 are MNHEY and SVGEGT. The length of the CDR3 is 17 residues. Trimming took 2 bases from V and 1 from J; bases not matched to a gene: 5. CDR3 in amino acids: CASSYPRDRGRNTEAFF. The CDR3 nucleotides are TGTGCCAGCAGTTACCCGAGGGACAGGGGGCGGAACACTGAAGCTTTCTTT.

As concerns this clonotype: A much more abundant neighbour one base away suggests this may be a read error. The chain combines TRBV27 with TRBJ1-1; TRBD1 aligns across 10 bases. The V gene end was trimmed by 3 bases and the J gene end by 10 bases; junction bases not matched to a gene: 5. The CDR3 sequence is 13 residues long. In germline, CDR1 is MNHEY, CDR2 SMNVEV (reference sequence). The CDR3 loop reads CASSFPGQGGAFF. CDR3 bases: TGTGCCAGCAGTTTTCCCGGACAGGGGGGAGCTTTCTTT.

This clonotype appeared many times. The J gene is TRBJ1-5, the V gene TRBV5-4; 10 bases are a match to TRBD1. With 9 bases clipped from V and 5 bases from J, the junction kept 17 bases outside the gene matches. Germline CDR1 and CDR2: SGHNT and YYREEE (reference sequence). The CDR3 covers 17 residues. CDR3 bases: TGTGCCACCCGGTACTGGGCGGGACAGGGGATTTATCAGCCCCAGCATTTT. As protein: CATRYWAGQGIYQPQHF. Full variable domain (remainder filled in from reference TRBV5-4 and TRBJ1-5): ETGVTQSPTHLIKTRGQQVTLRCSSQSGHNTVSWYQQALGQGPQFIFQYYREEENGRGNFPPRFSGLQFPNYSSELNVNALELDDSALYLCATRYWAGQGIYQPQHFGDGTRLSIL.

This clonotype was counted many times. The chain joins TRBV18 to TRBJ2-3, with D maybe TRBD1 (6 bases). This CDR3 is 16 amino acids long. V lost 3 bases to trimming and J lost 0 bases, with 13 bases between them. Per the germline V gene, CDR1 is KGHSH and CDR2 is LQKENI. In DNA form, the CDR3 reads TGTGCCAGCTCACCCCACAGGGATGGGAGCACAGATACGCAGTATTTT. This encodes CASSPHRDGSTDTQYF.

This clonotype was observed a handful of times. The chain uses TRBV6-2 or TRBV6-3 and TRBJ2-1, with 8 bases fitting TRBD2. This CDR3 spans 16 amino acids. V was clipped by 2 bases and J by 6 bases; unmatched bases: 9. From germline, CDR1 is MNHEY and CDR2 SVGEGT. The CDR3 region has the DNA TGTGCCAGCAGTTACCCTCGGACTAGCAATACCAATGAGCAGTTCTTC. Translated: CASSYPRTSNTNEQFF.

This clonotype occurred many times. This chain joins TRBV5-6 and TRBJ1-5; D remains unclear. The CDR3 contains 13 residues. Trimming stripped 4 bases from V and 6 bases from J, with 11 bases between. CDR1 and CDR2 (germline): SGHDT, YYEEEE. The CDR3 spells CASSPSPGQPQHF. The CDR3 DNA reads TGTGCCAGCAGCCCCTCCCCCGGTCAGCCCCAGCATTTT.

This clonotype occurred many times. This chain connects TRBV28 to TRBJ2-7; 7 bases align to TRBD2. The V segment lost 6 bases and the J segment 3 bases; nucleotides outside the gene matches: 5. The CDR3 sequence is 13 residues long. Per germline, CDR1 MDHEN and CDR2 SYDVKM. This chain's CDR3 is CASSPGLYYEQYF. In DNA, the CDR3 is TGTGCCAGCAGCCCGGGACTATACTACGAGCAGTACTTC.

V usage is TRBV9 and J usage is TRBJ2-1, with 7 bases lining up with TRBD2. The germline gives CDR1 SGDLS, CDR2 YYNGEE. Trimming removed 6 bases from V and 0 bases from J; junction bases left unmatched: 6. The length of the CDR3 is 15 residues. The CDR3 DNA sequence: TGTGCCAGCAACGGGGAGGGAAGCTCCTACAATGAGCAGTTCTTC. This sequence encodes CASNGEGSSYNEQFF. Full variable domain (remainder filled in from reference TRBV9 and TRBJ2-1): DSGVTQTPKHLITATGQRVTLRCSPRSGDLSVYWYQQSLDQGLQFLIQYYNGEERAKGNILERFSAQQFPDLHSELNLSSLELGDSALYFCASNGEGSSYNEQFFGPGTRLTVL.

This clonotype turned up a few times. The chain joins TRBV19 to TRBJ2-1; TRBD2 matches 7 bases. The CDR3 covers 14 residues. Per germline, CDR1 LNHDA and CDR2 SQIVND (reference sequence). J lost 7 bases, V lost 6 bases, and 9 bases had no gene match. The CDR3 spells CASRWGGLGNEQFF. Here the CDR3 DNA reads TGTGCCAGTAGATGGGGGGGATTGGGTAATGAGCAGTTCTTC.

This clonotype appeared many times. V gene TRBV20-1 combines with J gene TRBJ2-7, with TRBD2 matching 9 bases. This CDR3 contains 15 residues. CDR1 and CDR2 from the germline V gene are DFQATT and SNEGSKA (reference sequence). The ends lost 3 bases at V and 4 bases at J; junction bases unmatched: 10. The CDR3: CSASRAGGLFYEQYF. In DNA, the CDR3 is TGCAGTGCTAGTCGAGCGGGAGGCCTGTTTTACGAGCAGTACTTC.

Remarks on this clonotype: A much larger clonotype is one base distant, so this may be a read error. This rearrangement joins TRBV7-9 to TRBJ1-1, with D perhaps matching TRBD1 (5 bases). The ends were cut back, 0 bases at V and 0 bases at J, with 8 bases in the middle. From germline, CDR1 is SEHNR and CDR2 FQNEAQ (reference sequence). The CDR3 contains 15 residues. CDR3 sequence reads: CASSLAIGVNTEAFF. Here the CDR3 DNA reads TGTGCCAGCAGCTTAGCGATAGGGGTGAACACTGAAGCTTTCTTT.

Comments on this clonotype: The junction differs from germline at one of its ends, possibly a read error. The V call is TRBV27, the J call TRBJ2-7; 7 bases line up with TRBD1. Germline V lookup: CDR1 MNHEY, CDR2 SMNVEV (reference sequence). The CDR3 loop spans 14 amino acids. CDR3 DNA sequence: TGTGCCAGCGGTTTCATTGGACAGGATTACGAGCAGTACTTC. Translating it yields CASGFIGQDYEQYF.

This clonotype has ten or more counts. The V gene is TRBV7-6, the J gene TRBJ2-3, with 8 nucleotides matching TRBD2. Germline assignment: CDR1 SGHVS and CDR2 FNYEAQ. This CDR3 is 16 amino acids long. Trimming at V came to 8 bases and at J to 2 bases, leaving 12 bases not matched to a gene. For the CDR3, the DNA is TGTGCCAGCTCGTTTACTGGAGCGGGGGCCACAGATACGCAGTATTTT. This gives the protein CASSFTGAGATDTQYF.

This rearrangement joins TRBV12-3 or TRBV12-4 to TRBJ2-7, with TRBD1 as a possible D gene (6 bases). CDR3 length: 15 amino acids. Trimming removed 5 bases from V and 0 bases from J, with 14 bases in between. CDR3 DNA: TGTGCCAGCAGTCGAACCGGGACACCCTCCTACGAGCAGTACTTC. This gives the protein CASSRTGTPSYEQYF.

There are many counts of this clonotype. This chain links TRBV6-2 or TRBV6-3 with TRBJ1-1, with 8 nucleotides matching TRBD1. The V and J ends lost 4 bases and 4 bases, in that order; junction bases with no gene match: 14. The length of the CDR3 is 17 residues. Germline CDR1 and CDR2: MNHEY and SVGEGT. The CDR3 region is CASSFFQQGAFVTEAFF. Written as DNA, the CDR3 is TGTGCCAGCAGTTTTTTCCAGCAGGGGGCTTTCGTCACTGAAGCTTTCTTT.

With regard to this clonotype: A single base separates this from a much larger clone, so it may be a read error. The CDR3 coding sequence is TGTGCCAGCAGCCGCCACACTAGCGGGCCCTACAATGAGCGGTTCTTC. Amino acids: CASSRHTSGPYNERFF. The chain has TRBV7-9 and TRBJ2-1, with 9 bases identical to TRBD2. Germline V gives CDR1 SEHNR, CDR2 FQNEAQ (reference sequence). CDR3 length: 16 amino acids.

The table lists this clonotype with a few counts. The chain couples TRBV14 to TRBJ1-6, with D possibly matching TRBD1 (5 bases). Germline CDR1 and CDR2: SGHDN and FVKESK. V lost 0 bases to trimming and J lost 10 bases, with 19 bases between them. This CDR3 is built from 17 residues. CDR3 nucleotide sequence: TGTGCCAGCAGCCAAGATTGGGGCATGAACCTGGAGTCACCCCTCCACTTT. Residues: CASSQDWGMNLESPLHF.

This clonotype occurred a few times. The J gene is TRBJ2-2, the V gene TRBV24-1, with no clear D. This CDR3 spans 12 amino acids. Germline CDR1 is KGHDR and CDR2 is SFDVKD. V lost 7 bases and J lost 3, with 5 bases in between. In DNA, the CDR3 is TGTGCCACCAGAAGGGACACCGGGGAGCTGTTTTTT. The encoded protein is CATRRDTGELFF.

On this clonotype: The final CDR3 position lacks the conserved phenylalanine or tryptophan, pointing to a likely read error. The V and J genes are TRBV24-1 and TRBJ2-7, with 8 bases that match TRBD1. The CDR3 spans 14 residues. With V trimmed by 7 bases and J by 2 bases, 6 bases remained unmatched. CDR1 is KGHDR, CDR2 SFDVKD, per germline. CDR3: CATSTGTGAYEQYS. In DNA, the CDR3 is TGTGCCACCAGCACCGGGACAGGAGCCTACGAGCAGTACTCC.

In its sample, this clonotype was seen many times. The V and J genes are TRBV11-2 and TRBJ2-6; D not resolved. This CDR3 region has 16 residues. V gave up 2 bases and J gave up 7 bases, with 15 bases separating them. Germline lookup yields CDR1 SGHAT and CDR2 FQNNGV. The CDR3 loop is CASSLYGQVGANVLTF. The CDR3 DNA is TGTGCCAGCAGCTTATACGGGCAAGTTGGAGCCAACGTCCTGACTTTC.